This entry is about one T cell receptor beta chain. The sample belongs to a study of cytomegalovirus exposure and HLA in healthy donors. With 60 Vbeta and 13 Jbeta primers, the PCR was carried out. In the authors' methods: The count from a later analysis was 60 million to 85 million unique TCR beta chains, some 12 million of them shared. Data came from immunoSEQ multiplex PCR; TCRdb stores just in-frame clones and leaves some out. V, J and clone size are taken as reported in that table, and D and trimming were inferred from the DNA itself. Here the sample spans about 160,000 clones, 65% to 80% being singletons. Trimming took 5 bases from V and 8 from J; bases not matched to a gene: 9. Germline values: CDR1 SGHTA, CDR2 FQGNSA. The length of the CDR3 is 15 residues.

Material for sequencing was PBMCs. The chain combines TRBV7-2 with TRBJ2-1; 10 nucleotides align to TRBD2. This clonotype originated in a man aged 40-50 years in good health and CMV-seronegative. As DNA, the CDR3 is TGTGCCAGCAGCCTTATAGCGGGAGGACTCGATGAGCAGTTCTTC. It codes for CASSLIAGGLDEQFF.